This TCR beta chain was captured by sequencing in a study of cytomegalovirus exposure and HLA in healthy donors. On the study more broadly: The Caucasian-associated ancestry cluster held 65% to 90% of approximately 400 genotyped donors. General study results and limits: Versus the roughly 700-donor mean, an Asian-associated ancestry cluster reportedly showed fewer N-insertions in a later analysis. Later genetic work tied a missense DCLRE1C variant to beta-chain V and J trimming. HLA alleles were associated with 15,000 to 20,000 TCR beta sequences in a later analysis at 0.05 false discovery rate.

PCR amplification relied on 60 Vbeta primers (plus 13 Jbeta primers). Repertoires were generated with immunoSEQ multiplex PCR, while TCRdb's copy carries only in-frame clones and drops some. The sample yields over 120,000 clones, 65% to 80% seen once. This CDR3 region has 14 residues. Trimming stripped 6 bases from V and 3 bases from J, with 13 bases between. CDR1 is LNHDA and CDR2 is SQIVND in the germline V gene (reference sequence). This clone has only one observation. The target antigen is unknown. Sample: PBMCs. J is TRBJ2-3 and V is TRBV19; D possibly corresponds to TRBD1 (6 bases). This TCR derives from a male donor in good health and CMV-seronegative. The chain's CDR3 is CASRDRFMTDTQYF. In DNA, the CDR3 is TGTGCCAGTAGAGACAGGTTCATGACAGATACGCAGTATTTT.